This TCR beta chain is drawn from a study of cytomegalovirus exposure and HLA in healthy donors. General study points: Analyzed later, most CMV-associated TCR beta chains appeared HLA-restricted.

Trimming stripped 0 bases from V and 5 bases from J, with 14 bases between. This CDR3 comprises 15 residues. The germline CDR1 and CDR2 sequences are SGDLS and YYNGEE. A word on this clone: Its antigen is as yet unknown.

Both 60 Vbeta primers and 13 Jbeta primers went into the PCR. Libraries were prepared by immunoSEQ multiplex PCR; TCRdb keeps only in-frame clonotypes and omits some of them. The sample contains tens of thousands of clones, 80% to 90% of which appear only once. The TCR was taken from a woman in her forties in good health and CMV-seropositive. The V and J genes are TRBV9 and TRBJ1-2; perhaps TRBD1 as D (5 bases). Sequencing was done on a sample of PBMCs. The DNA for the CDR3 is TGTGCCAGCAGCGTAGACTCTGGGGGGAAGTATGGCTACACCTTC. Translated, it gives CASSVDSGGKYGYTF.